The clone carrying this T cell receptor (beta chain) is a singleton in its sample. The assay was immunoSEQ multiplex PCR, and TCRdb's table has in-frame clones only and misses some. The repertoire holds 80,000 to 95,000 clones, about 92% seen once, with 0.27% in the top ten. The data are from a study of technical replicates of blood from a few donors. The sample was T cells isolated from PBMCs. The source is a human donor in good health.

This CDR3 is CASRDQRDSNRSPLHF. CDR3 nucleotides: TGTGCCAGCAGGGACCAACGGGACAGTAATAGATCACCCCTCCACTTT. V gene TRBV2 combines with J gene TRBJ1-6, with 7 bases fitting TRBD1. The CDR3 consists of 16 residues. V gave up 6 bases and J gave up 10 bases; unmatched junction bases: 15. Per the germline V gene, CDR1 is SNHLY and CDR2 is FYNNEI.